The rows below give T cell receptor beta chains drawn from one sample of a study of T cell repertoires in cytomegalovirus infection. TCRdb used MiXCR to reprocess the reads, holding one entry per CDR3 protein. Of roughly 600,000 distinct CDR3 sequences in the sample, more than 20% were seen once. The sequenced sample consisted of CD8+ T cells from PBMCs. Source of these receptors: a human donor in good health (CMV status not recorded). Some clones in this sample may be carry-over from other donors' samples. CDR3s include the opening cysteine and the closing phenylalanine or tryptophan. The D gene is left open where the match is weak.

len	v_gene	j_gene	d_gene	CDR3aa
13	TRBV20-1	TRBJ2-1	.	CSSLAIPYNEQFF
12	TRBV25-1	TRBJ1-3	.	CASSEGRNTIYF
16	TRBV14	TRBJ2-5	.	CASSHPGVAYQETQYF
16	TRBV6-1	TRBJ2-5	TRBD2	CANSGTSGGPTETQYF
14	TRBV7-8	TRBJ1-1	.	CASSYEVIDTEAFF
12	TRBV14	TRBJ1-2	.	CASSDNPYGYTF
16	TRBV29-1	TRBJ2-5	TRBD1	CSVEDLGTGGEETQYF
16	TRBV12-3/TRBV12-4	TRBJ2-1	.	CASTANPGSENNEQFF
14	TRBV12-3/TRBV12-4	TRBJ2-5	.	CASSLEGALETQYF
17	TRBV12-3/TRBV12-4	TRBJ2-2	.	CASSLRWQTPNTGELFF
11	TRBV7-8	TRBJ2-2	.	CASSLLRELFF
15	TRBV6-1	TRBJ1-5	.	CASSSRQASNQPQHF
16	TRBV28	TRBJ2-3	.	CASSPTDSFEKDTQYF
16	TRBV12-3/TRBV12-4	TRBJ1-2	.	CASSLTLQDSNYGYTF
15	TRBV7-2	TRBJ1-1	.	CASSLGVAMNTEAFF
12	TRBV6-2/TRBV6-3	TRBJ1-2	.	CASSLGMYGYTF
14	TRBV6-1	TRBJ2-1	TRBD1	CASSPQGEYNEQFF
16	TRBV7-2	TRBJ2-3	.	CASSLGGGHFTDTQYF
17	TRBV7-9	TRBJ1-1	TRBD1	CASSGGTGGGMNTEAFF
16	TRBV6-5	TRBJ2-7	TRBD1	CASSYPRTGGTYEQYF
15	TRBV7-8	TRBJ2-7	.	CASSFGSGARNEQYF
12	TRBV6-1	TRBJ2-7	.	CASSNPRGEQYF
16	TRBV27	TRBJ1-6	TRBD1	CASSHGTGVSGSPLHF
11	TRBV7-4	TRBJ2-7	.	CASSFREEQYF
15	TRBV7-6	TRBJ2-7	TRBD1	CASSLKGQGRYEQYF
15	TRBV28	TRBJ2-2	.	CASSFGTLPGGELFF
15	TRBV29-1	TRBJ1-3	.	CSVEGVFEAGNTIYF
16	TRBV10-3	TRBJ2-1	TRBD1	CAISDTGQGAYNEQFF
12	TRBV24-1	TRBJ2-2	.	CATSDPGGELFF
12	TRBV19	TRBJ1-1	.	CASSIENTEAFF
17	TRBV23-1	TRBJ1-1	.	CASSQSVSTPGHTEAFF
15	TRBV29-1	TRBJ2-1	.	CSVEQSWGGYNEQFF
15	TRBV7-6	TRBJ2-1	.	CASSPSGTGYNKQFF
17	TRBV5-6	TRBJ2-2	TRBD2	CASSPLAGGPHTGELFF
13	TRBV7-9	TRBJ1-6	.	CASSSGEFRPLHF
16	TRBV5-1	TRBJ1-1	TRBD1	CASSLEAGGGNTEAFF
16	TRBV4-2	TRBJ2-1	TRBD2	CASSQDAGLGGGEQFF
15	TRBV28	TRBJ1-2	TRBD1	CASSFAGGAGYGYTF
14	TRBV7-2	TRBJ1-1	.	CASSFRGGSTEAFF
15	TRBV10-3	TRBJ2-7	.	CAIMRDREGSYEQYF
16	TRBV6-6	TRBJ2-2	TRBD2	CASSLRLAGENGELFF
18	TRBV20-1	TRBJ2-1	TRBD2	CSARVGASGESTYNEQFF